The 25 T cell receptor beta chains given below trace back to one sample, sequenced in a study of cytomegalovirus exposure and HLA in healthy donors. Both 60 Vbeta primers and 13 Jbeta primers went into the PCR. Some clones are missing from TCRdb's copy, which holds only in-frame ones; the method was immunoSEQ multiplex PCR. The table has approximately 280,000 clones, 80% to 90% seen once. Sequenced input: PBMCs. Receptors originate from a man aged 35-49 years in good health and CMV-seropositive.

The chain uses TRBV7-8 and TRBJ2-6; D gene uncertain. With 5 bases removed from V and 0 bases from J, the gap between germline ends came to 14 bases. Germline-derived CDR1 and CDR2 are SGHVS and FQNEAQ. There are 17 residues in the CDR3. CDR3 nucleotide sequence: TGTGCCAGCAGCCTTAGGATCGGAGCCTCTGGGGCCAACGTCCTGACTTTC. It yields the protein CASSLRIGASGANVLTF.

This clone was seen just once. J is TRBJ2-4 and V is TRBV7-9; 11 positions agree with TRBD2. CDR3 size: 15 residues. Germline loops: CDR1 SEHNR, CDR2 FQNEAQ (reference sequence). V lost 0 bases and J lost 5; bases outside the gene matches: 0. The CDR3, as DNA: TGTGCCAGCAGCTTAGCTAGCGGGAGGGAAAACATTCAGTACTTC. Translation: CASSLASGRENIQYF.

CDR3 in DNA: TGTGCCAGCAGCCCGGAAGGGGCCAATGGCTACACCTTC. This sequence encodes CASSPEGANGYTF. The V gene is TRBV5-4, the J gene TRBJ1-2; a weak D match, TRBD1 (5 bases). V shed 4 bases and J shed 6 bases, with 13 bases lying between them. The CDR3 covers 13 residues. The germline gives CDR1 SGHNT, CDR2 YYREEE (reference sequence).

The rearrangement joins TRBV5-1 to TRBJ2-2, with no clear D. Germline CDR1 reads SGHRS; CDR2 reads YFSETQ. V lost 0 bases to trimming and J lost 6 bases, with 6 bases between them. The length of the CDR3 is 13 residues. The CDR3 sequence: CASSLVQAGELFF. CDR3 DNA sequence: TGCGCCAGCAGCTTGGTACAAGCCGGGGAGCTGTTTTTT.

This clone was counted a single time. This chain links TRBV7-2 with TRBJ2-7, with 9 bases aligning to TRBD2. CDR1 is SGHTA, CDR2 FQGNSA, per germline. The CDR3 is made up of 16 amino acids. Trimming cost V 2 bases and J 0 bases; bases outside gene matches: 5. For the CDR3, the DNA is TGTGCCAGCAGCTTATCTAGCGGGATTAGCTCCTACGAGCAGTACTTC. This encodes CASSLSSGISSYEQYF.

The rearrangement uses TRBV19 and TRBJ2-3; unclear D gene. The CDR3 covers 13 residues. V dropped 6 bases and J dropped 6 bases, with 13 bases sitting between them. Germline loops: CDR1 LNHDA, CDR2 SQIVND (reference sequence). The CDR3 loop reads CASSPGAWDTQYF. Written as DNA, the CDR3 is TGTGCCAGTAGCCCCGGAGCGTGGGATACGCAGTATTTT.

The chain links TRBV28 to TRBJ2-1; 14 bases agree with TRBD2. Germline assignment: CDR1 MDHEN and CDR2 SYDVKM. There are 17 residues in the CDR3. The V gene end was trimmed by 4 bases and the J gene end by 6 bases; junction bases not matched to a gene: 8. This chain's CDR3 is CASSSRLAGGPGNEQFF. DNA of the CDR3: TGTGCCAGCAGTTCCCGACTAGCGGGAGGGCCCGGCAATGAGCAGTTCTTC.

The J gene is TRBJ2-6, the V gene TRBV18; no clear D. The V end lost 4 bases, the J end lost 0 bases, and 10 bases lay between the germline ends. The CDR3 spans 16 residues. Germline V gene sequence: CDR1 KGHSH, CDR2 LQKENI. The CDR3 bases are TGTGCCAGCTCACAATCGGTCGTCTCTGGGGCCAACGTCCTGACTTTC. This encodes CASSQSVVSGANVLTF.

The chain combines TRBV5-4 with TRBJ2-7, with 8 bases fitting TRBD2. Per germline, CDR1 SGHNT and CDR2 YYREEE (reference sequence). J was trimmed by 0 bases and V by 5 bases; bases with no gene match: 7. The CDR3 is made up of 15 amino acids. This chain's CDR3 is CASSSGTRDSYEQYF. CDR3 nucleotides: TGTGCCAGCAGTTCCGGGACTAGGGACTCCTACGAGCAGTACTTC.

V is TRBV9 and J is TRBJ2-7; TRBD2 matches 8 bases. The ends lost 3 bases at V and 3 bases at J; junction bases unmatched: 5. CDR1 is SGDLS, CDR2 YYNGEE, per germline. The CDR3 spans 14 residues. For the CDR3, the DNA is TGTGCCAGCAGCGCCACCCTAGCGGGCTACGAGCAGTACTTC. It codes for CASSATLAGYEQYF.

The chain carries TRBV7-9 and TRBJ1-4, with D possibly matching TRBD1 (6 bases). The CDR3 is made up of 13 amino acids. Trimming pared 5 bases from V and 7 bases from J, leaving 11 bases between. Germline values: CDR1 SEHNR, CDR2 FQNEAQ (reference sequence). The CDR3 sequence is CASSPGTTEKLFF. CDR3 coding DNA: TGTGCCAGCAGCCCCGGGACAACTGAAAAACTGTTTTTT.

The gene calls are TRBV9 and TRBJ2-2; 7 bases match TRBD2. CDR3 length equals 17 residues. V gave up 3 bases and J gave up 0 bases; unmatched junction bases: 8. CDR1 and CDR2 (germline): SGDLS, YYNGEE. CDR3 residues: CASSALPRGANTGELFF. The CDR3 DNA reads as TGTGCCAGCAGCGCTCTCCCACGGGGGGCGAACACCGGGGAGCTGTTTTTT.

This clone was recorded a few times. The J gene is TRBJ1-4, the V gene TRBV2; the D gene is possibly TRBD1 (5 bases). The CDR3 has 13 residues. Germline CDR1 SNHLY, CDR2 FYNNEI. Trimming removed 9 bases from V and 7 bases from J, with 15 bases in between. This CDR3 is CASLQVSGEKLFF. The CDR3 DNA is TGTGCCAGTTTACAGGTCTCGGGTGAAAAACTGTTTTTT. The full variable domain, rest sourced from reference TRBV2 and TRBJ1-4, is EPEVTQTPSHQVTQMGQEVILRCVPISNHLYFYWYRQILGQKVEFLVSFYNNEISEKSEIFDDQFSVERPDGSNFTLKIRSTKLEDSAMYFCASLQVSGEKLFFGSGTQLSVL.

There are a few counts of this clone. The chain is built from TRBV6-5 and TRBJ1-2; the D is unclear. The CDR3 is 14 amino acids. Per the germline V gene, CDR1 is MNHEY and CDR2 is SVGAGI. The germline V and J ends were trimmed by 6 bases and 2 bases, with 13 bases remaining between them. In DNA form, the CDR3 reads TGTGCCAGCAGCCCCTCTATACGAAACTATGGCTACACCTTC. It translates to CASSPSIRNYGYTF.

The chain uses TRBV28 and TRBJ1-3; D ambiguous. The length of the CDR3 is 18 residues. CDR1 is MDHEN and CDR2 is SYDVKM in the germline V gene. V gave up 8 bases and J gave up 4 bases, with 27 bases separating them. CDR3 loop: CASCPIWAIHASGNTIYF. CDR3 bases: TGTGCCAGCTGCCCCATCTGGGCGATCCATGCTTCAGGAAACACCATATATTTT.

The CDR3 coding sequence is TGTGCCAGCAGCTTAAGGGGTACCGGTAACTATGGCTACACCTTC. It encodes CASSLRGTGNYGYTF. J is TRBJ1-2 and V is TRBV7-9; maybe TRBD1 (5 bases). This CDR3 contains 15 residues. The V and J ends lost 2 bases and 1 base respectively, with 11 bases between them. Germline V lookup: CDR1 SEHNR, CDR2 FQNEAQ (reference sequence).

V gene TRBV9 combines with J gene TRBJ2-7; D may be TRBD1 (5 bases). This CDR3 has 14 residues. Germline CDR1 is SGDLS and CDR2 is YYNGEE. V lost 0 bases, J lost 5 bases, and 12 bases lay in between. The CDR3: CASSVGLRANEQYF. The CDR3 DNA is TGTGCCAGCAGCGTAGGTCTCAGGGCCAACGAGCAGTACTTC.

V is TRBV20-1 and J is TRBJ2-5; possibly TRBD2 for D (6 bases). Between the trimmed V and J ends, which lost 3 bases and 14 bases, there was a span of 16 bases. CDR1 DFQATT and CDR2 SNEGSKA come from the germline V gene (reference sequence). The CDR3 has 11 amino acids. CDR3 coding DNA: TGCAGTGCTAGTCTCCGGGACTCGGAATACTTC. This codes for CSASLRDSEYF.

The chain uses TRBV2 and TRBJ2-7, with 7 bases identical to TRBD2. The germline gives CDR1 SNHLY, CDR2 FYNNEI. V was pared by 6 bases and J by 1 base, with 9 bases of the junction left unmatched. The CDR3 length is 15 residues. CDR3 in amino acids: CASRVYAGVSYEQYF. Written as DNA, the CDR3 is TGTGCCAGCAGAGTCTACGCGGGAGTGTCCTACGAGCAGTACTTC.

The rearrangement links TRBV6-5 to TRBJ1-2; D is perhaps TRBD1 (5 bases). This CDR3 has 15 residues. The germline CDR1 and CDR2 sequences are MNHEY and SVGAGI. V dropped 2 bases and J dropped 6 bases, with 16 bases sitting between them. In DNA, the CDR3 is TGTGCCAGCAGTTACCATCCAGGGCAGACGGATGGCTACACCTTC. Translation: CASSYHPGQTDGYTF.

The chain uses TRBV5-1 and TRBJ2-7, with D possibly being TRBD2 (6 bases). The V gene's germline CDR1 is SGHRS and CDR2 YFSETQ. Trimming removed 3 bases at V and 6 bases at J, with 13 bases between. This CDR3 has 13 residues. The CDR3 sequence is CASSSAGRVEQYF. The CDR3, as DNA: TGCGCCAGCAGCTCGGCGGGACGGGTCGAGCAGTACTTC. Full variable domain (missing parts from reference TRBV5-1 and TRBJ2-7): KAGVTQTPRYLIKTRGQQVTLSCSPISGHRSVSWYQQTPGQGLQFLFEYFSETQRNKGNFPGRFSGRQFSNSRSEMNVSTLELGDSALYLCASSSAGRVEQYFGPGTRLTVT.

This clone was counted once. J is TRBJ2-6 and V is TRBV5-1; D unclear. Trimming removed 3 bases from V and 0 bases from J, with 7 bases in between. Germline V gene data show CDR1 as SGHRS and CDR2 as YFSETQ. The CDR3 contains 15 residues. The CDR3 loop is CASSSPSSGANVLTF. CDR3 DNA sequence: TGCGCCAGCAGCTCCCCCAGCTCTGGGGCCAACGTCCTGACTTTC.

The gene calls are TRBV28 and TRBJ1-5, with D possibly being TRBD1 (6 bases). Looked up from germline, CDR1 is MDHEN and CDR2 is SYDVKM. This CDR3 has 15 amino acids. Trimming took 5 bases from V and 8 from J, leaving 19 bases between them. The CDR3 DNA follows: TGTGCCAGCAGTCAATCTTCGGACAGTTTGGAGCCCCAGCATTTT. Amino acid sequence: CASSQSSDSLEPQHF.

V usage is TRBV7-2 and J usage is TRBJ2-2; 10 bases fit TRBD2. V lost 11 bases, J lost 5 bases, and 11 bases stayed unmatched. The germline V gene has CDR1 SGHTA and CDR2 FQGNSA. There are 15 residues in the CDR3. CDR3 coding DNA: TGTGCCCGGGGGCTAGCGGGAGTGGAAACCGGGGAGCTGTTTTTT. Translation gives CARGLAGVETGELFF.

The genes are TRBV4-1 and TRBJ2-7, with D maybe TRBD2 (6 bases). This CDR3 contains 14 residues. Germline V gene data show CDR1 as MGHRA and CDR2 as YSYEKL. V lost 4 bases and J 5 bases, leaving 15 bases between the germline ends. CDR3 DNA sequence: TGCGCCAGCAGCCCTCTGGAGGGCCCCCACGAGCAGTACTTC. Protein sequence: CASSPLEGPHEQYF.